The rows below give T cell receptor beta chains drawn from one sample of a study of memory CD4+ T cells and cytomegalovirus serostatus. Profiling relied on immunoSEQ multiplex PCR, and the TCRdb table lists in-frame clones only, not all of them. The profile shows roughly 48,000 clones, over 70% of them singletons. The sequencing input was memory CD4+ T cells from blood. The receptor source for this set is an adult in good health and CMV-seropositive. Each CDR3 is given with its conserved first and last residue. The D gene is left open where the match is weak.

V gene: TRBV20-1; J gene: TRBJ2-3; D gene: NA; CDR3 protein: CSGQRGRRQYF
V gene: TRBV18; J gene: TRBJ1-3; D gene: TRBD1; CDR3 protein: CASSPLGQVGSSGNTIYF
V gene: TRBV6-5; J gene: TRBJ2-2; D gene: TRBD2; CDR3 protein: CASSYYPGLGVGELFF
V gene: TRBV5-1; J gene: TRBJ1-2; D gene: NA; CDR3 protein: CASSLEQGGRDGYTF
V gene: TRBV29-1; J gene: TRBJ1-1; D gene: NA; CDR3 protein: CSVGYDEAFF
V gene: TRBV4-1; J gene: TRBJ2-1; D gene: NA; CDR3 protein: CASSQTGLRTSYNEQFF
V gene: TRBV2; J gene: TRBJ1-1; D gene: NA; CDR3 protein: CASSENVITEAFF
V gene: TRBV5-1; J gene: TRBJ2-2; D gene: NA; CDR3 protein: CASTPPAGQTGELFF
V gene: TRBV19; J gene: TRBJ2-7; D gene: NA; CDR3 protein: CASSDVGGTPYEQYF
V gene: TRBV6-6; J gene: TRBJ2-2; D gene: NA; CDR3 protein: CASRARGTGELFF
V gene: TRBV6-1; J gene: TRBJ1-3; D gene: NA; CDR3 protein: CASSEEQRSGNTIYF
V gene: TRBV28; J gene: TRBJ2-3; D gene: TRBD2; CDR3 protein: CASTPPGLAGTDTQYF
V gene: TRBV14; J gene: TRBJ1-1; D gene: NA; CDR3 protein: CASSQEWQKNTEAFF
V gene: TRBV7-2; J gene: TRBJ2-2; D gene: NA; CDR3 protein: CASRRGQNTGELFF
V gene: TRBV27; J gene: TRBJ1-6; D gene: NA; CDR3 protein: CASSLQYRFNSPLHF
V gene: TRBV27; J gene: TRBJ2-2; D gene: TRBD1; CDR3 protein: CASSGRDRNTGELFF
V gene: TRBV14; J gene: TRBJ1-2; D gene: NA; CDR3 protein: CASTEGSFNYGYTF
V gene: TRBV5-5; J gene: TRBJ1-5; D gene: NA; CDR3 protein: CASSLEWGQPQHF
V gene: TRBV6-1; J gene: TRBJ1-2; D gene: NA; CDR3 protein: CASSEGRRDGYTF
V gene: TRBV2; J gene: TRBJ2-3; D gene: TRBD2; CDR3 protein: CASGEGTSGSAYTDTQYF
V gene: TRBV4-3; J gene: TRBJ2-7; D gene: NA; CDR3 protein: CASSRETWGTDSYEQYF
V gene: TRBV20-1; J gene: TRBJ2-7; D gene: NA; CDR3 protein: CSARRQFEQYF
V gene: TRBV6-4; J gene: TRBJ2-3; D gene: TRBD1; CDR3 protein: CASSPTGASTDTQYF
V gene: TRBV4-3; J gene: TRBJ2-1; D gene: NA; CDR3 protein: CATSDSEAYNEQFF
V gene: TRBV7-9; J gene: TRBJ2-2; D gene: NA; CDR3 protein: CASSLVSGTLTGELFF
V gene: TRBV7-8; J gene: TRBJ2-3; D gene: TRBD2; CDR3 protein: CASSLRGLAGSDTQYF
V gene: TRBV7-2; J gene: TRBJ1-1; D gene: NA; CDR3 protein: CASMLTGMNTEAFF
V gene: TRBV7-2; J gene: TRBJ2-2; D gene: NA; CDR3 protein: CASSLQVITGELFF
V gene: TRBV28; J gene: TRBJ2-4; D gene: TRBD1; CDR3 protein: CASSSPDRGHIQYF
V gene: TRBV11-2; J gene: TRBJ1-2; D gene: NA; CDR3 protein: CASSHGRNYGYTF
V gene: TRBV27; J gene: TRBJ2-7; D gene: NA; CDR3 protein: CASSQQPQSSYEQYF
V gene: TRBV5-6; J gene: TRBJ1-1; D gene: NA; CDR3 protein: CASSLQGRNTEAFF
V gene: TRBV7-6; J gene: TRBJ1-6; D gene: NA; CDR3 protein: CASSPRSLTSNSPLHF
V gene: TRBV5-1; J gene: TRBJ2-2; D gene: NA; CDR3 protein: CASSLDREGAGELFF
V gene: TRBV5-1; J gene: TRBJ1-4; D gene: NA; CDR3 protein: CASSFSGTEPNEKLFF
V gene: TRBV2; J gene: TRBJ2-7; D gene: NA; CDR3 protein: CASRQGYEQYF
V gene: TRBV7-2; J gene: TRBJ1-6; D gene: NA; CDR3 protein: CASTKGDYYSPLHF
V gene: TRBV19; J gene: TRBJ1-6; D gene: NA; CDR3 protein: CASSIDLSGVGSPLHF
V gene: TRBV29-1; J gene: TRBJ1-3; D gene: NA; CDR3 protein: CSVQEWFGNTIYF
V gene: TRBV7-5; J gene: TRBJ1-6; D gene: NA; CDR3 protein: CARRGTCSPLHF
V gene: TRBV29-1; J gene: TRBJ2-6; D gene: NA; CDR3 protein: CSVEEGAGANVLTF
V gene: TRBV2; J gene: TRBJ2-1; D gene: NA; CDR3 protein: CASRGRGVSYNEQFF
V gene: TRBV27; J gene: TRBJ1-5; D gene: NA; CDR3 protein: CARCGGGHSNQPQHF
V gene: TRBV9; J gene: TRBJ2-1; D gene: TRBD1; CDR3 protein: CASSESTGTGLNEQFF
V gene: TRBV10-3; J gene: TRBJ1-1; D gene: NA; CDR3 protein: CAISAQGNRNTEAFF
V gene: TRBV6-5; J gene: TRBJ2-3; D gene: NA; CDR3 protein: CASRNTYTDTQYF
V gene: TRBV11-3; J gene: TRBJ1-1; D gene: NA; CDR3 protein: CASSLRVGTEAFF
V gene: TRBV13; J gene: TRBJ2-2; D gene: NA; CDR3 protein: CASSLVGGAFGRTGELFF
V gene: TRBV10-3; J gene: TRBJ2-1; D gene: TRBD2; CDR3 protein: CAIRGAGGPGNEQFF
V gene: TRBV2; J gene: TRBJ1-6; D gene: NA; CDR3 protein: CASRGRNSPLHF
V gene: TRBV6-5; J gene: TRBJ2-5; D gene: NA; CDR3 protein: CASSYNRAKAETQYF
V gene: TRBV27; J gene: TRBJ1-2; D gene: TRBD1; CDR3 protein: CASSSPGQGQPYTF
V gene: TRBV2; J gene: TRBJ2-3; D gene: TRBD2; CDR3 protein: CASSDAARTRRDTQYF
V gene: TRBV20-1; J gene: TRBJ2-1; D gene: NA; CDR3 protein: CSADGQSQFF
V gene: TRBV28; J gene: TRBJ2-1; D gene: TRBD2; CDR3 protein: CASSLTGGYNEQFF
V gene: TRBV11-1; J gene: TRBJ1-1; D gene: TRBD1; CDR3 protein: CASSPWTGAETEAFF
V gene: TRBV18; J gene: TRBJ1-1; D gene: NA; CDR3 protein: CASSSGGNTEAFF
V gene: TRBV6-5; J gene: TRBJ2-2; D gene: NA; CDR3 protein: CASSFRGFANTGELFF
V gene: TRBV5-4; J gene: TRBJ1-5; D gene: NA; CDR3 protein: CASSLFGVSNQPQHF
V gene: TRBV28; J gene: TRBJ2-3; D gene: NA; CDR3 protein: CASSGLRVASTDTQYF